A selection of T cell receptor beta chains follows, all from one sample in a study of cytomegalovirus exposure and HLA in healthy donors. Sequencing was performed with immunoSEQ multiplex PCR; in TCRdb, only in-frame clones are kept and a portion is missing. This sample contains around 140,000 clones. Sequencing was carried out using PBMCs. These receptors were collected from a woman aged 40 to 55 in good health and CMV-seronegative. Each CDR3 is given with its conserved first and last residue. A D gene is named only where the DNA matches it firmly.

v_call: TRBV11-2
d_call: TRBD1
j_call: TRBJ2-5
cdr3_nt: TGTGCCAGCAGCTTAGGACAGGGGGTATGGGAGACCCAGTACTTC
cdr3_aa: CASSLGQGVWETQYF

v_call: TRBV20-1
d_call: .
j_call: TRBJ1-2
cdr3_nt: TGCAGTGCTAGAGGGGGGGATGGCTACACCTTC
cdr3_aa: CSARGGDGYTF

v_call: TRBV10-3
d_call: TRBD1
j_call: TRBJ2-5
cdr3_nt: TGTGCCATCAGTGATCGAGGGGGCGGCCAAGAGACCCAGTACTTC
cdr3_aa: CAISDRGGGQETQYF

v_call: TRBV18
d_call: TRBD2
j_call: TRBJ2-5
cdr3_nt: TGTGCCAGCCACCCGGGACTAGAGGGGACCCAGTACTTC
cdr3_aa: CASHPGLEGTQYF

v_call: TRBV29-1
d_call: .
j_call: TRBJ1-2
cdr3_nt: TGCAGCTCCCTAAAGGGAGGGGGCTATGGCTACACCTTC
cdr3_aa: CSSLKGGGYGYTF

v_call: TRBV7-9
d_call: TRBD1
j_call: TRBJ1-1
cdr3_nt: TGTGCCAGCGTCGCACCGGGACAGGGTAAAGCTTTCTTT
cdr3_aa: CASVAPGQGKAFF

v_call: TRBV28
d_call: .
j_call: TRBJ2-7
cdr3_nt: TGTGCCACCCTGACAGCCTCCTACGAGCAGTACTTC
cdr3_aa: CATLTASYEQYF

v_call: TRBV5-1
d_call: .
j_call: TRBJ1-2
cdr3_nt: TGCGCCAGCAGCGACGCAGGGGACGGCTACACCTTC
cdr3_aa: CASSDAGDGYTF

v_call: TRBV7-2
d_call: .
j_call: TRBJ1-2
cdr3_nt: TGTGCCAGCAGCCTCAACTATGGCTACACCTTC
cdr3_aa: CASSLNYGYTF

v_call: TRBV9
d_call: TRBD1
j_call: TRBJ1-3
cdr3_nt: TGTGCCAGCAGCGTGACCCCCCAGGGGGGTACCGGAGCCATATATTTT
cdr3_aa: CASSVTPQGGTGAIYF

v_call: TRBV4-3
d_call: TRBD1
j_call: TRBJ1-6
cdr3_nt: TGCGCCAGCAGCCAATCCGGGACAGGGGCTTCACCCCTCCACTTT
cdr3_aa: CASSQSGTGASPLHF

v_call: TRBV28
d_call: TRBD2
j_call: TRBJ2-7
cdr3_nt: TGTGCCAGCAACCTGGGGGGGGGAGGAGAGCAGTACTTC
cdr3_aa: CASNLGGGGEQYF

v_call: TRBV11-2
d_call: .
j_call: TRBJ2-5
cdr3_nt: TGTGCCAGCAGCTTAGGTTTTTCCTACCAAGAGACCCAGTACTTC
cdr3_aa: CASSLGFSYQETQYF

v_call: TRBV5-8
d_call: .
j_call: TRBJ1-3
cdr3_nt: TGTGCCAGCAGCTTGGACAGGGCCTACGCTGGAAACACCATATATTTT
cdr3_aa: CASSLDRAYAGNTIYF

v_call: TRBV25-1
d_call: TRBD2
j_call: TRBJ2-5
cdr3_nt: TGTGCCAGCAGTGGACTAGCGGGGCCCCCCCAAGAGACCCAGTACTTC
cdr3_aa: CASSGLAGPPQETQYF

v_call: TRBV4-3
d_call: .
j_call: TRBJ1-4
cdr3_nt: TGCGCCAGCAGCCAGAGGGGGAGTGAAAAACTGTTTTTT
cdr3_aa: CASSQRGSEKLFF

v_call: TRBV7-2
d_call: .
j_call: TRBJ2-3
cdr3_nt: TGTGCCAGCAGCTTTCCCGCGGCTAGCACAGATACGCAGTATTTT
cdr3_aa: CASSFPAASTDTQYF

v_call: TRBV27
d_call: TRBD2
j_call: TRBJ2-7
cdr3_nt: TGTGCCAGCAGTTTATCGGGACTAGCGGGGGCCTACGAGCAGTACTTC
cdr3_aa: CASSLSGLAGAYEQYF

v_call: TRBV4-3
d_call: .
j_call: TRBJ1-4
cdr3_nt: TGCGCCAGCAGCCAAGATCCGGTCAGGGGAAATGAAAAACTGTTTTTT
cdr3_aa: CASSQDPVRGNEKLFF

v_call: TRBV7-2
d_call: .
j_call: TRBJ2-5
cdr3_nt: TGTGCCAGCAGCTTAGGGCCAGTGTCCGAGACCCAGTACTTC
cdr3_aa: CASSLGPVSETQYF

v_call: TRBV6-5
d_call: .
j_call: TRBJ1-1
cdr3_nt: TGTGCCAGCAGTTACCGTTTTATGAACACTGAAGCTTTCTTT
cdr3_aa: CASSYRFMNTEAFF

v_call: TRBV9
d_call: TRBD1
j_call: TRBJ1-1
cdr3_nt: TGTGCCAGCAGCGTAGAAGGGGGCGCATCAGGAGCTTTCTTT
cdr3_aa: CASSVEGGASGAFF

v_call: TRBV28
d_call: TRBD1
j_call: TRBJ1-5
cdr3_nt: TGTGCCAGCAGTTTCCGTTGGACAGGGGGGAATCAGCCCCAGCATTTT
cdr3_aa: CASSFRWTGGNQPQHF

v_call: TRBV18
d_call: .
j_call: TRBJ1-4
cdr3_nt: TGTGCCAGCTCCCTCGTCAGGGATGAAAAACTGTTTTTT
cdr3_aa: CASSLVRDEKLFF

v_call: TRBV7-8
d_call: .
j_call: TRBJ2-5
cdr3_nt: TGTGCCAGCAGCTTACTCAGTAGGGGGCAAGAGACCCAGTACTTC
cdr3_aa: CASSLLSRGQETQYF

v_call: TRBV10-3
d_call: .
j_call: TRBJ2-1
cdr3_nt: TGTGCCATCAGTTCACAGGGTAATGAGCAGTTCTTC
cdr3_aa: CAISSQGNEQFF

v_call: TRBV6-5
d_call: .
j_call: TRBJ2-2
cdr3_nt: TGTGCCAGCAGTTATGAGGGAGGCGGGGAGCTGTTTTTT
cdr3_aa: CASSYEGGGELFF

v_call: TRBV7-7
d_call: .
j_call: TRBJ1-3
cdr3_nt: TGTGCTAGCAGCTTCGGGGGGTCAGGAAACACCATATATTTT
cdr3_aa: CASSFGGSGNTIYF

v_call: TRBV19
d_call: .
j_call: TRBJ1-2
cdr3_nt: TGTGCCAGTAGTACGAACAGGGCCTATGGCTACACCTTC
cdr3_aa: CASSTNRAYGYTF

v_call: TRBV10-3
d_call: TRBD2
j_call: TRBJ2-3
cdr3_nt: TGTGCCATCAAGCCAAGCGGGGCTAGCACAGATACGCAGTATTTT
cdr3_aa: CAIKPSGASTDTQYF

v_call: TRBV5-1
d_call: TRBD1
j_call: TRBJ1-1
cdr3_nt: TGCGCCAGCAGCTGGGGGACAGACACTGAAGCTTTCTTT
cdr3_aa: CASSWGTDTEAFF

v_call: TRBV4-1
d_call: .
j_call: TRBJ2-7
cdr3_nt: TGCGCCAGCAGCCAAGGGAGGGGATCCCCCTACGAGCAGTACTTC
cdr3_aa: CASSQGRGSPYEQYF

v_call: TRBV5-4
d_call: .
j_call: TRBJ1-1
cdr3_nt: TGTGCCAGCAGCTTCTACGCAGGGGCTAACACTGAAGCTTTCTTT
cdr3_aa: CASSFYAGANTEAFF

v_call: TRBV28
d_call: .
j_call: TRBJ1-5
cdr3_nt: TGTGCCAGCAGTACACTCGATCTCGTCAGGGACTATAGCAATCAGCCCCAGCATTTT
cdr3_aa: CASSTLDLVRDYSNQPQHF

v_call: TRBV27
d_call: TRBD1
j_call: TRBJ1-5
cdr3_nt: TGTGCCAGCAGACCTACAGGGGGCAGCAATCAGCCCCAGCATTTT
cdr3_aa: CASRPTGGSNQPQHF

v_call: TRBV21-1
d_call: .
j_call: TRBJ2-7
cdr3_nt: TGTGCCAGCAGCCCCGAAACCGGGACAGGGGGATACGAGCAGTACTTC
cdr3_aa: CASSPETGTGGYEQYF

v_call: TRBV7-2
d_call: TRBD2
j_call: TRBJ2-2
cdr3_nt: TGTGCCAGCAGCCCTAGGCGGGGGGGTAGGGAGCTGTTTTTT
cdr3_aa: CASSPRRGGRELFF

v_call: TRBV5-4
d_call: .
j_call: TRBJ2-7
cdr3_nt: TGTGCCAGCAGCCATCGAACAGGAAGCTACGAGCAGTACTTC
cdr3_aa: CASSHRTGSYEQYF

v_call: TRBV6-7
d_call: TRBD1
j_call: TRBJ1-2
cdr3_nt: TGTGCCAGCAGTTACCGGACCGGACAGGGTTTTAACTATGGCTACACCTTC
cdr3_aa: CASSYRTGQGFNYGYTF

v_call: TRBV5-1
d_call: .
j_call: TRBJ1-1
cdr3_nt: TGCGCCAGCAGCTTGGCTACCAGGGAAGGAGCTTTCTTT
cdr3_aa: CASSLATREGAFF

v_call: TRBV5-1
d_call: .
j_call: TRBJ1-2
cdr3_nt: TGCGCCAGCAGCCGGGGAGACTCCACCAACTATGGCTACACCTTC
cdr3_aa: CASSRGDSTNYGYTF

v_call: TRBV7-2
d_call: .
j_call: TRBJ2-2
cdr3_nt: TGTGCCAGCAGCCCTGGGGGGACCACCGGGGAGCTGTTTTTT
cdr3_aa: CASSPGGTTGELFF

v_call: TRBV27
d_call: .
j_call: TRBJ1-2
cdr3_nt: TGTGCCAGCAGTTTGCGACGGGATGGCTTGTATGGCTACACCTTC
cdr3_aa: CASSLRRDGLYGYTF

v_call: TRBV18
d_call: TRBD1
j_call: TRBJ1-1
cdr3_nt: TGTGCCAGCTCAAGCAGGGGGGAAGGTGAAGCTTTCTTT
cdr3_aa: CASSSRGEGEAFF

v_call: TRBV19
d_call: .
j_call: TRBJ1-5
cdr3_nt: TGTGCCAGTCGGCCCAGGGCAGGGGAAGGGCAGCCCCAGCATTTT
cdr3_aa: CASRPRAGEGQPQHF

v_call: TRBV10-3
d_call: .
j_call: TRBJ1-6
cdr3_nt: TGTGCCATCAACCCAGGGGCGGATTCACCCCTCCACTTT
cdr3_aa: CAINPGADSPLHF

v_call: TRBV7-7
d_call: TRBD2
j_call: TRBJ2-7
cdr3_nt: TGTGCTAGCAGCCTATTAGCGGGGGGCTCCTACGAGCAGTACTTC
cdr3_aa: CASSLLAGGSYEQYF

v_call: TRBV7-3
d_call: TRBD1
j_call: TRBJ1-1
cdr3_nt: TGTGCCAGCAGCCCGACAGGGGGAGCAGCTTTCTTT
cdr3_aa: CASSPTGGAAFF

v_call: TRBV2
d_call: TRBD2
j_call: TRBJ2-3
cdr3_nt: TGTGCCAGCAGGGCCGGGGGAGCGGGGGGGAGTGATACGCAGTATTTT
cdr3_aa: CASRAGGAGGSDTQYF

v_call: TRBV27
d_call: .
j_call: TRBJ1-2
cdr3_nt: TGTGCCAGCAGGCCAGGGGATAAGGATGGCTACACCTTC
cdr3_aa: CASRPGDKDGYTF

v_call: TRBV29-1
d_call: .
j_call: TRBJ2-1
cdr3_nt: TGCACCTCGACACAGGGAGCGGGAGAGCAGTTCTTC
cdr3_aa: CTSTQGAGEQFF

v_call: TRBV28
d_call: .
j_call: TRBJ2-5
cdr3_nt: TGTGCCAGCAGTTTTGCAGGGGTGAAGGGGGAGACCCAGTACTTC
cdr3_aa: CASSFAGVKGETQYF

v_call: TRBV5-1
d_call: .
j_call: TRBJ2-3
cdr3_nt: TGCGCCAGCAAGGGGCGGGGATCTAGCACAGATACGCAGTATTTT
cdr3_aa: CASKGRGSSTDTQYF

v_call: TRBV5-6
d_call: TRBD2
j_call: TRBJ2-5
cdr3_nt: TGTGCCAGCAGCTTGGAGACTAGCGGGGGGCCTCAAGAGACCCAGTACTTC
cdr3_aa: CASSLETSGGPQETQYF

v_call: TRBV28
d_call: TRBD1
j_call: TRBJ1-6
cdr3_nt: TGTGCCAGCAGGAGGGACAGGGAGCTAAATAATTCACCCCTCCACTTT
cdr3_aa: CASRRDRELNNSPLHF

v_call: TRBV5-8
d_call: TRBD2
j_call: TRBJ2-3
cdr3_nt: TGTGCCAGCAGCTTTGGTATCCTAGCGGGCACAGATACGCAGTATTTT
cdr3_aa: CASSFGILAGTDTQYF

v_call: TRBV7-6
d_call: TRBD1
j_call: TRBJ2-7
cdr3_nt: TGTGCCAGCAGCCTCACAGGGGCGCGCGAGCAGTACTTC
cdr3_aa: CASSLTGAREQYF